This T cell receptor beta chain was recorded in a study of T cell responses to AZD1222 COVID-19 vaccine. On the study more broadly: Both about-4-week and about-12-week second-dose recipients were combined. Study-wide results and limits: Clonal diversity was possibly underestimated, and the donors were mostly white British, with more females. The peak T cell response came first, and repertoires were sampled only after it.

The V end was cut by 6 bases, the J end by 8 bases, with 12 bases between. CDR1 is MDHEN and CDR2 is SYDVKM in the germline V gene. This CDR3 has 12 amino acids. Regarding this clone: Its antigen is currently unknown.

Assay: immunoSEQ multiplex PCR; the TCRdb copy retains only in-frame clones and omits some. There are some 80,000 clones in the sample; 70% to 90% occur only once, and over 5.5% lies in the top ten. Here the sequenced sample was peripheral blood, taken on day 0 of AZD1222 vaccination. The J gene is TRBJ2-3, the V gene TRBV28, with D possibly TRBD1 on 6 matching bases. The TCR comes from an adult in good health. CDR3 sequence (DNA): TGTGCCAGCAGCACAGGGTGGGTTACGCAGTATTTT. It is translated as CASSTGWVTQYF.